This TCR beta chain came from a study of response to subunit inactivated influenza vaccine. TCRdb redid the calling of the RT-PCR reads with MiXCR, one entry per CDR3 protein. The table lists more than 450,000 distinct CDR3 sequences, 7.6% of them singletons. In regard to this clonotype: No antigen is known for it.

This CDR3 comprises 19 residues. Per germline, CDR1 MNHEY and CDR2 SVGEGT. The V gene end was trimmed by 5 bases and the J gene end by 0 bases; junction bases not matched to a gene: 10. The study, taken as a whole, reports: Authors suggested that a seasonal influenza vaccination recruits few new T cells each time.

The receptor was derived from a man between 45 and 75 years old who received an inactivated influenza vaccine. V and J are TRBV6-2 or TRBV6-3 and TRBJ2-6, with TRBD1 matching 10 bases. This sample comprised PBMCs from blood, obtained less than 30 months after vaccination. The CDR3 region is CASSLRTGGLLSGANVLTF. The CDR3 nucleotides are TGTGCCAGCAGTCTCCGGACAGGGGGATTACTCTCTGGGGCCAACGTCCTGACTTTC.